These T cell receptor beta chains were read from a single sample in a study of blood T cell repertoires in COVID-19. TCRdb keeps only in-frame clones here, not all; method: immunoSEQ multiplex PCR. The top ten hold roughly 1.5% of the sample, which has about 210,000 clones, about 90% seen once. The sample consisted of peripheral blood. Receptors originate from a man between 18 and 29 years old with active or convalescent COVID-19. Each CDR3 is given with its conserved first and last residue. The D gene is left open where the match is weak. Clone size is shown for a subset of rows, as once, few, many or a class of expanded clone.

>TRBV15|-|TRBD2|TRBJ2-1
TGTGCCACCAGCAGAGATCGGGGGAGGGCCTCCTACAATGAGCAGTTCTTC
CATSRDRGRASYNEQFF
>TRBV2|-|-|TRBJ1-1
TGTGCCACCAGTTGGGCAGGGGTTAAGGGGACTGAAGCTTTCTTT
CATSWAGVKGTEAFF
>TRBV25-1|-|-|TRBJ2-1
TGTGCCAGCAGTGAATATATCGGGACTCAGTTCTTC
CASSEYIGTQFF
>TRBV29-1|-|TRBD2|TRBJ2-5
TGCAGCGTTGAAGACTTACTCCTAGCGGGAGGGGGTGAGACCCAGTACTTC
CSVEDLLLAGGGETQYF
>TRBV15|-|-|TRBJ2-3
TGTGCCTCCGGAAATGGGAGGTCAGCAGATACGCAGTATTTT
CASGNGRSADTQYF
>TRBV12-2|-|-|TRBJ1-1
TGTGCAAGTCGCTTAGATAGAGCGATCAACACTGAAGCTTTCTTT
CASRLDRAINTEAFF
>TRBV27|many|-|TRBJ2-7
TGTGCCAGCAGTTTAAGGACACCCTTCTACGAGCAGTACTTC
CASSLRTPFYEQYF
>TRBV9|few|TRBD1|TRBJ1-3
TGTGCCAGCAGCGCTACTGCGACAGGGACTGGAAACACCATATATTTT
CASSATATGTGNTIYF
>TRBV7-9|-|-|TRBJ1-1
TGTGCCAGCAGCTCAAGCCGGACAAGTGGGAACACTGAAGCTTTCTTT
CASSSSRTSGNTEAFF
>TRBV28|-|-|TRBJ1-6
TGTGCCAGCAGTTTATACGCCGACAGGAACCATTCACCCCTCCACTTT
CASSLYADRNHSPLHF
>TRBV15|-|TRBD1|TRBJ2-4
TGTGCCACCAGCAGAGAGGGAAGACAGGGGGCCACTATTCAGTACTTC
CATSREGRQGATIQYF
>TRBV20-1|-|TRBD2|TRBJ2-3
TGCAGTGCTAGTGTCGCGGGACTAGGGGCAGATACGCAGTATTTT
CSASVAGLGADTQYF
>TRBV11-2|-|-|TRBJ1-1
TGTGCCAGCAGCTTTGAGAACAGGGAGGCTTTCTTT
CASSFENREAFF
>TRBV19|-|TRBD2|TRBJ2-3
TGTGCCAGTAGTCTGGGACTAAGCACAGATACGCAGTATTTT
CASSLGLSTDTQYF
>TRBV5-6|-|-|TRBJ1-1
TGTGCCAGCAGCTTGGGTCCAGGGATGGGCACTGAAGCTTTCTTT
CASSLGPGMGTEAFF
>TRBV6-4|-|-|TRBJ1-1
TGTGCCAGCATACAGCGGGCGGGTTCGTTCACTGAAGCTTTCTTT
CASIQRAGSFTEAFF
>TRBV28|-|-|TRBJ1-1
TGTGCCAGCAGTTTTCTAAGCGGGGCCGGTGAAGCTTTCTTT
CASSFLSGAGEAFF
>TRBV28|-|TRBD2|TRBJ2-1
TGTGCCAGCAGTTTAGGGGAGACTAGCGGCAATGAGCAGTTCTTC
CASSLGETSGNEQFF
>TRBV28|-|-|TRBJ2-1
TGTGCCAGCACCCCCCCCTGGAGGGAAGGGGAGTTCTTC
CASTPPWREGEFF
>TRBV4-1|-|-|TRBJ2-7
TGCGCCAGCAGCCATCCTGGGGGGACGCGATACGAGCAGTACTTC
CASSHPGGTRYEQYF
>TRBV19|-|-|TRBJ2-5
TGTGCCAGTAGTATCTCCCCCACAGGATTGCTGGAGACCCAGTACTTC
CASSISPTGLLETQYF
>TRBV28|-|-|TRBJ1-5
TGTGCCAGCAGTTTGCGAACCCCGGGGTGGCCCCAGCATTTT
CASSLRTPGWPQHF
>TRBV24-1|-|TRBD1|TRBJ2-2
TGTGCCACCAGTGTAAGGGGGCGTCCCGGGGAGCTGTTTTTT
CATSVRGRPGELFF
>TRBV12-3/TRBV12-4|few|-|TRBJ2-7
TGTGCGCTAGCAGAGCAGTACTTC
CALAEQYF
>TRBV28|-|-|TRBJ1-2
TGTGCCAGCACTTCACCGGGTAGGGGGAATGGCTACACCTTC
CASTSPGRGNGYTF
>TRBV6-5|few|TRBD1|TRBJ1-3
TGTGCCAGCAGTTCCCTGACAGGGGGTGGAAACACCATATATTTT
CASSSLTGGGNTIYF
>TRBV20-1|-|TRBD1|TRBJ2-7
TGCAGTGCTAGTGAGGGGACAGGGGGTGGGTACGAGCAGTACTTC
CSASEGTGGGYEQYF
>TRBV5-1|-|-|TRBJ2-7
TGCGCCAGCAGCTTGGGACAGAACCCGAAGCAGTACTTC
CASSLGQNPKQYF
>TRBV12-5|-|-|TRBJ1-3
TGTGCTAGTGGAGGGGGGGTTAACACCATATATTTT
CASGGGVNTIYF
>TRBV9|-|TRBD2|TRBJ2-5
TGTGCCAGCAGCGGAGCCGGGACTAGCGGGAGTGAACAAGAGACCCAGTACTTC
CASSGAGTSGSEQETQYF
>TRBV6-1|-|-|TRBJ1-2
TGTGCCAGCAGTGAAGGGACAGAGGGCTATGGCTACACCTTC
CASSEGTEGYGYTF
>TRBV27|-|TRBD1|TRBJ1-1
TGTGCCAGCAGTTCCGGGACAGGGGGGGACACTGAAGCTTTCTTT
CASSSGTGGDTEAFF
>TRBV28|-|TRBD1|TRBJ1-2
TGTGCCAGCAGTTTAACGGGACAGGGGTATAATGGCTACACCTTC
CASSLTGQGYNGYTF
>TRBV6-5|-|-|TRBJ1-4
TGTGCCAGCAGCTGGACTGGGATAGGAGAAAAACTGTTTTTT
CASSWTGIGEKLFF
>TRBV6-5|-|-|TRBJ2-1
TGTGCCAGCAGTTCGGCGGGACTGTTTTACAATGAGCAGTTCTTC
CASSSAGLFYNEQFF
>TRBV28|-|-|TRBJ1-6
TGTGCCAGCAGCCAGGGACTGCGTCGAAGCTCCTATAATTCACCCCTCCACTTT
CASSQGLRRSSYNSPLHF
>TRBV14|-|-|TRBJ1-6
TGTGCCAGCAGCCAAGATCAGGGGTGGAATTCACCCCTCCACTTT
CASSQDQGWNSPLHF
>TRBV19|-|-|TRBJ1-2
TGTGCCAGTAGTATAGACCAGGGGTTATATGGCTACACCTTC
CASSIDQGLYGYTF
>TRBV7-9|-|-|TRBJ2-7
TGTGCCAGCAGCTTATTAGCGGAGTCCTACGAGCAGTACTTC
CASSLLAESYEQYF
>TRBV5-6|-|-|TRBJ2-7
TGTGCCAGCAGCTTGCGGGAGAGGGTTATCGGGGAGCAGTACTTC
CASSLRERVIGEQYF
>TRBV19|few|TRBD1|TRBJ1-5
TGTGCCAGTACGACCCGGGACAGGGCCGTCCAGCCCCAGCATTTT
CASTTRDRAVQPQHF
>TRBV30|-|TRBD1|TRBJ2-2
TGTGCCTGGAGTATCCCGACAGGGGGCATCACCGGGGAGCTGTTTTTT
CAWSIPTGGITGELFF
>TRBV27|-|TRBD1|TRBJ2-7
TGTGCCAGCAGTTTAGCAGGGGGACCCCTCGAGCAGTACTTC
CASSLAGGPLEQYF
>TRBV19|-|TRBD2|TRBJ2-2
TGTGCCAGTAAAAAGGGGACTAGCGGGGGTTACACCGGGGAGCTGTTTTTT
CASKKGTSGGYTGELFF
>TRBV9|-|-|TRBJ2-1
TGTGCCACAATACGCAGTACCACCTCCTACAATGAGCAGTTCTTC
CATIRSTTSYNEQFF
>TRBV6-6|-|-|TRBJ2-1
TGTGCCAGCAGTTCGGACTCTTACAATGAGCAGTTCTTC
CASSSDSYNEQFF
>TRBV7-2|-|-|TRBJ2-1
TGTGCCAGCAGCTTCGGACAGAATAACAATGAGCAGTTCTTC
CASSFGQNNNEQFF